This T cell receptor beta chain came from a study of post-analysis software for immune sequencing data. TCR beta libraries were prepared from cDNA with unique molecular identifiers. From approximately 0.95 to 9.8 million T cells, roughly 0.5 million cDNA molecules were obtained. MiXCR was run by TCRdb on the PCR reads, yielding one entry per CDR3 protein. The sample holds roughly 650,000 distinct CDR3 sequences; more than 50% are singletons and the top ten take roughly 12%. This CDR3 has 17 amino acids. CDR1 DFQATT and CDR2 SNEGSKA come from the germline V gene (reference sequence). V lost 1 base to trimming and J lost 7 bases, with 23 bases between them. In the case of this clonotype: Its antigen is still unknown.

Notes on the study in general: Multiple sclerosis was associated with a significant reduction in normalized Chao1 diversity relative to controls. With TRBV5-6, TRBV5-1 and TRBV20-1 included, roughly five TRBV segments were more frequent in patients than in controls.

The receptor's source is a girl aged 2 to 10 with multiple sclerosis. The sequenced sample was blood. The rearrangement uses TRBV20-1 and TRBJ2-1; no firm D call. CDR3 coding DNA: TGCAGTGCTAGAGGGTGGCGGCGAAATTTAAGTCAGAATGAGCAGTTCTTC. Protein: CSARGWRRNLSQNEQFF.